This entry is about one T cell receptor beta chain. Its target is not known. This entry is derived from a study of T cells in localized non-small cell lung cancer. Regarding the study as a whole: Uninvolved adjacent lung showed higher T cell clonality than tumor.

Using immunoSEQ multiplex PCR, the repertoire was profiled, and TCRdb retains in-frame clones only, with some absent. The sample contains around 41,000 clones, about 86% of which appear only once. Germline CDR1 reads SGHTA; CDR2 reads FQGNSA. Trimming stripped 6 bases from V and 0 bases from J, with 12 bases between. CDR3 size: 15 residues. The sample was peripheral blood, taken before any cancer treatment. This receptor was taken from a man aged 40 to 70 with stage I lung adenocarcinoma. The chain has TRBV7-2 and TRBJ1-5, with D perhaps matching TRBD1 (5 bases). CDR3 sequence reads: CASSMTAYSNQPQHF. For the CDR3, the DNA is TGTGCCAGCAGTATGACAGCCTATAGCAATCAGCCCCAGCATTTT.